This T cell receptor (beta chain) was recovered during a study of blood T cell repertoires in COVID-19. This clone came up once. V shed 0 bases and J shed 7 bases, with 12 bases lying between them. CDR1 is LNHNV and CDR2 is YYDKDF in the germline V gene (reference sequence). The CDR3 contains 15 residues. Original processing notes: Estimated nucleated cell counts came from reference gene primer amplification. Data came from immunoSEQ multiplex PCR; TCRdb stores just in-frame clones and leaves some out. V, J and clone size were drawn from that table, and D and trimming were deduced from the DNA. The sample contains some 530,000 clones, less than 90% of which appear only once.

The clonotype comes from a woman aged 55 to 70 who had recovered from COVID-19. Sequencing used PBMCs or T cells enriched from blood (not recorded which). This chain uses TRBV15 with TRBJ1-4; no reliable D call. This CDR3 is CATSRDTSRVEKLFF. As DNA, the CDR3 is TGTGCCACCAGCAGAGATACTTCGAGGGTTGAAAAACTGTTTTTT.